The 30 T cell receptor beta chains reported below all come from one sample, sequenced in a study of a mutant IDH1 vaccine in newly diagnosed glioma. Their antigens are not known. Method: immunoSEQ multiplex PCR; TCRdb's copy keeps in-frame clones and lacks some. Of tens of thousands of clones in the sample, approximately 78% are singletons; the top ten hold 5.2%. Time point described: week 5, during vaccination. Every vaccine dose comprised 300 ug of mutant IDH1 20-mer peptide plus topical imiquimod. Sequenced here: PBMCs, sampled from a glioma patient whose treatment included an IDH1 peptide vaccine. Every receptor here comes from a man aged 45 to 65 with glioma.

The rearrangement links TRBV18 to TRBJ2-1, with 11 positions matching TRBD2. This CDR3 contains 17 residues. CDR1 and CDR2 (germline): KGHSH, LQKENI. V gave up 3 bases and J gave up 6 bases; unmatched junction bases: 10. The CDR3: CASSPNPTSGALNEQFF. CDR3 bases: TGTGCCAGCTCACCTAACCCGACTAGCGGGGCCCTCAATGAGCAGTTCTTC. The complete variable domain, with remaining parts taken from reference TRBV18 and TRBJ2-1, reads NAGVMQNPRHLVRRRGQEARLRCSPMKGHSHVYWYRQLPEEGLKFMVYLQKENIIDESGMPKERFSAEFPKEGPSILRIQQVVRGDSAAYFCASSPNPTSGALNEQFFGPGTRLTVL.

A few counts support this clone. V and J are TRBV5-6 and TRBJ2-7; no definite D call. Trimming pared 6 bases from V and 4 bases from J, leaving 11 bases between. The CDR3 has 12 amino acids. Germline loops: CDR1 SGHDT, CDR2 YYEEEE. The CDR3 nucleotides read TGTGCCAGCACCCAGGATGGGTACGAGCAGTACTTC. The encoded protein is CASTQDGYEQYF.

V gene TRBV5-1 combines with J gene TRBJ2-5; 10 bases agree with TRBD2. With V trimmed by 3 bases and J by 3 bases, 5 bases remained unmatched. CDR3 length: 15 residues. Germline loops: CDR1 SGHRS, CDR2 YFSETQ. The chain's CDR3 is CASSSKAGGEETQYF. CDR3 in DNA: TGCGCCAGCAGCTCTAAAGCGGGGGGGGAAGAGACCCAGTACTTC.

This clone was seen more than once but under ten times. V gene TRBV2 combines with J gene TRBJ1-6; D remains ambiguous. CDR1 SNHLY and CDR2 FYNNEI come from the germline V gene. The CDR3 consists of 15 residues. V lost 6 bases to trimming and J lost 0 bases, with 9 bases between them. CDR3 in amino acids: CASSASSSYNSPLHF. The CDR3 bases are TGTGCCAGCAGCGCCAGTAGCTCCTATAATTCACCCCTCCACTTT.

The genes are TRBV9 and TRBJ2-1; D call uncertain. This CDR3 contains 14 residues. Germline CDR1 SGDLS, CDR2 YYNGEE. V was clipped by 0 bases and J by 7 bases, with 11 bases between them. CDR3 sequence reads: CASSVGPVTNEQFF. CDR3 nucleotides: TGTGCCAGCAGCGTAGGCCCCGTTACGAATGAGCAGTTCTTC.

The rearrangement uses TRBV9 and TRBJ1-3; perhaps TRBD1 as D (5 bases). V lost 2 bases and J 4 bases, leaving 10 bases between the germline ends. From germline, CDR1 is SGDLS and CDR2 YYNGEE. There are 14 residues in the CDR3. As DNA, the CDR3 is TGTGCCAGCAGCGTCAGGGAAGGGGGAAACACCATATATTTT. This gives the protein CASSVREGGNTIYF.

The rearrangement joins TRBV13 to TRBJ1-5, with unresolved D. Germline V gives CDR1 PRHDT, CDR2 FYEKMQ (reference sequence). The CDR3 runs 13 residues. Trimming left V 0 bases short and J 5 bases short, with 5 bases between. The CDR3 loop reads CASSLGGYQPQHF. The CDR3 region has the DNA TGTGCCAGCAGCTTAGGCGGATATCAGCCCCAGCATTTT.

The chain links TRBV7-9 to TRBJ2-5; D gene unclear. The germline gives CDR1 SEHNR, CDR2 FQNEAQ (reference sequence). The CDR3 is 13 amino acids. Trimming pared 2 bases from V and 5 bases from J, leaving 9 bases between. The CDR3 sequence is CASSLSVGETQYF. The CDR3 coding sequence is TGTGCCAGCAGCTTAAGTGTTGGGGAGACCCAGTACTTC.

V gene TRBV5-4 combines with J gene TRBJ1-1, with 9 bases aligning to TRBD1. V lost 3 bases and J lost 3; bases outside the gene matches: 6. CDR1 and CDR2 from the germline V gene are SGHNT and YYREEE (reference sequence). This CDR3 is built from 15 residues. CDR3 nucleotide sequence: TGTGCCAGCAGCTCTGGGACAGGGCCGGACACTGAAGCTTTCTTT. This encodes CASSSGTGPDTEAFF.

This rearrangement joins TRBV5-3 to TRBJ2-3; D might be TRBD1 or TRBD2, each matching 6 bases. TRBV5-3 is treated as an ORF (open reading frame) with a function not yet certain. This CDR3 contains 19 residues. Trimming took 4 bases from V and 3 from J, leaving 27 bases between them. CDR3 amino acids: CARSAKQGGPGAFTDTQYF. The CDR3 nucleotides are TGTGCCAGAAGCGCCAAACAAGGGGGACCGGGAGCCTTTACAGATACGCAGTATTTT.

CDR3 DNA sequence: TGTGCCAGCAGAACCGGGGCCACTGAAGCTTTCTTT. Encoded protein: CASRTGATEAFF. This rearrangement joins TRBV6-5 to TRBJ1-1; D possibly corresponds to TRBD1 (5 bases). The germline gives CDR1 MNHEY, CDR2 SVGAGI. The length of the CDR3 is 12 residues. V dropped 6 bases and J dropped 4 bases, with 9 bases sitting between them.

Only a few counts were recorded for this clone. The chain uses TRBV7-3 and TRBJ1-2; D gene ambiguous. The CDR3 runs 13 residues. Per the germline V gene, CDR1 is SGHTA and CDR2 is FQGTGA. The V end lost 2 bases, the J end lost 4 bases, and 8 bases lay between the germline ends. The chain's CDR3 is CASSLPGGYGYTF. In nucleotides, the CDR3 is TGTGCCAGCAGCTTACCGGGTGGCTATGGCTACACCTTC.

The V call is TRBV9, the J call TRBJ2-7; TRBD1 agrees at 7 bases. V was clipped by 3 bases and J by 0 bases; unmatched bases: 9. Germline CDR1 reads SGDLS; CDR2 reads YYNGEE. CDR3 length: 16 residues. The CDR3 sequence: CASSANDRVSSYEQYF. The CDR3 DNA is TGTGCCAGCAGCGCCAATGACAGGGTTTCCTCCTACGAGCAGTACTTC.

This clone was seen a few times. The germline gene is not matched at one end of the junction; a read error may be the cause. The rearrangement links TRBV7-7 to TRBJ2-7; maybe TRBD1 (6 bases). The length of the CDR3 is 15 residues. The germline CDR1 and CDR2 sequences are SSHAT and FNYEAQ (reference sequence). DNA of the CDR3: TGTGCTAGCAGCTTAAGTCAGGGGAGTGAGAACGAGCAGTACTTC. The encoded protein is CASSLSQGSENEQYF.

The chain joins TRBV30 to TRBJ1-2, with D maybe TRBD1 (5 bases). V gave up 0 bases and J gave up 0 bases, with 11 bases separating them. Germline CDR1 GTSNPN, CDR2 SVGIG (reference sequence). This CDR3 contains 15 residues. The DNA of the CDR3 is TGTGCCTGGAGTGTTTTAGGACACCCTAACTATGGCTACACCTTC. The encoded protein is CAWSVLGHPNYGYTF. Filled out from reference TRBV30 and TRBJ1-2, the complete variable domain reads SQTIHQWPATLVQPVGSPLSLECTVEGTSNPNLYWYRQAAGRGLQLLFYSVGIGQISSEVPQNLSASRPQDRQFILSSKKLLLSDSGFYLCAWSVLGHPNYGYTFGSGTRLTVV.

The count of this clone is one. The chain couples TRBV20-1 to TRBJ1-1; a possible D gene is TRBD1 (6 bases). V shed 5 bases and J shed 8 bases, with 12 bases lying between them. The CDR3 is 11 residues long. CDR1 is DFQATT and CDR2 is SNEGSKA in the germline V gene (reference sequence). CDR3 protein: CSAFHREEAFF. The CDR3 DNA is TGCAGTGCTTTCCACAGGGAAGAAGCTTTCTTT.

The chain is built from TRBV27 and TRBJ1-5, with D unresolved. The V and J ends lost 3 bases and 3 bases respectively, with 9 bases between them. Per the germline V gene, CDR1 is MNHEY and CDR2 is SMNVEV (reference sequence). The CDR3 has 14 residues. The CDR3 bases are TGTGCCAGCAGTTTCGGGCCATTCAATCAGCCCCAGCATTTT. This sequence encodes CASSFGPFNQPQHF.

The chain links TRBV2 to TRBJ2-3; D is ambiguous. V dropped 4 bases and J dropped 6 bases, with 17 bases sitting between them. The CDR3 has 15 residues. The germline gives CDR1 SNHLY, CDR2 FYNNEI. The CDR3 is CASSVRSGLGDTQYF. CDR3 nucleotide sequence: TGTGCCAGCAGTGTCAGGTCGGGCCTAGGGGATACGCAGTATTTT.

The chain couples TRBV27 to TRBJ2-7; TRBD1 might be the D (6 bases). V shed 5 bases and J shed 2 bases, with 16 bases lying between them. Germline V gene lookup returns CDR1 MNHEY and CDR2 SMNVEV (reference sequence). The CDR3 consists of 15 residues. CDR3 nucleotide sequence: TGTGCCAGCAGTCTCTCAGGGGACCTACCCTACGAGCAGTACTTC. Translation gives CASSLSGDLPYEQYF.

This CDR3 is CASSLLSPGRDTEAFF. CDR3 coding DNA: TGTGCCAGCAGCTTGCTGAGTCCAGGGCGGGACACTGAAGCTTTCTTT. The chain is built from TRBV5-6 and TRBJ1-1, with D perhaps TRBD1 (5 bases). The germline gives CDR1 SGHDT, CDR2 YYEEEE. The CDR3 consists of 16 residues. The V end lost 1 base, the J end lost 3 bases, and 16 bases lay between the germline ends. The complete variable domain, with remaining parts taken from reference TRBV5-6 and TRBJ1-1, reads DAGVTQSPTHLIKTRGQQVTLRCSPKSGHDTVSWYQQALGQGPQFIFQYYEEEERQRGNFPDRFSGHQFPNYSSELNVNALLLGDSALYLCASSLLSPGRDTEAFFGQGTRLTVV.

A single count supports this clone. The chain links TRBV29-1 to TRBJ2-3, with D perhaps matching TRBD1 (5 bases). Trimming removed 6 bases at V and 3 bases at J, with 16 bases between. The germline CDR1 and CDR2 sequences are SQVTM and ANQGSEA. The CDR3 is 14 amino acids. For the CDR3, the DNA is TGCAGCGTGGGCCAGGGTATAGGAACAGATACGCAGTATTTT. Amino acid sequence: CSVGQGIGTDTQYF.

The J gene is TRBJ1-1, the V gene TRBV6-5; possibly TRBD1 for D (6 bases). V was trimmed by 4 bases and J by 8 bases, leaving 11 bases between them. The CDR3 covers 12 residues. Germline V gives CDR1 MNHEY, CDR2 SVGAGI. The CDR3 region has the DNA TGTGCCAGCAGTTTATCCCAGGGGGAAGCTTTCTTT. Amino acids: CASSLSQGEAFF.

Here the CDR3 DNA reads TGTGCCAGTAGTACGCAACTAGCGGGGGGACCTGAGGAGCAGTTCTTC. Its protein product is CASSTQLAGGPEEQFF. This rearrangement joins TRBV19 to TRBJ2-1; 12 bases agree with TRBD2. The V gene's germline CDR1 is LNHDA and CDR2 SQIVND (reference sequence). V trimming: 4 bases; J trimming: 10 bases; junction bases outside the gene matches: 11. The CDR3 spans 16 residues.

The gene calls are TRBV7-3 and TRBJ1-5; TRBD1 matches at 8 bases. Germline V CDR1 and CDR2: SGHTA, FQGTGA. The CDR3 totals 14 residues. Unmatched junction bases numbered 4, after V lost 5 bases and J lost 4 bases. The CDR3 DNA follows: TGTGCCAGCAGCCAAACAGGGGGGAATCAGCCCCAGCATTTT. Protein sequence: CASSQTGGNQPQHF. The full variable domain, with the rest looked up from reference TRBV7-3 and TRBJ1-5, is GAGVSQTPSNKVTEKGKYVELRCDPISGHTALYWYRQSLGQGPEFLIYFQGTGAADDSGLPNDRFFAVRPEGSVSTLKIQRTERGDSAVYLCASSQTGGNQPQHFGDGTRLSIL.

The gene calls are TRBV28 and TRBJ2-7; maybe TRBD2 (5 bases). With 6 bases removed from V and 2 bases from J, the gap between germline ends came to 11 bases. The CDR3 is made up of 13 amino acids. From germline, CDR1 is MDHEN and CDR2 SYDVKM. CDR3 residues: CASSPRETYEQYF. Written as DNA, the CDR3 is TGTGCCAGCAGCCCTAGGGAGACCTACGAGCAGTACTTC.

V usage is TRBV2 and J usage is TRBJ1-1; unclear D gene. CDR1 SNHLY and CDR2 FYNNEI come from the germline V gene. The V end lost 4 bases, the J end lost 0 bases, and 12 bases lay between the germline ends. The CDR3 length is 15 residues. The CDR3 reads CASSVGNPMNTEAFF. Here the CDR3 DNA reads TGTGCCAGCAGTGTAGGAAACCCTATGAACACTGAAGCTTTCTTT.

About this clone: The sample has other DNA sequences that encode this CDR3 too. V usage is TRBV6-5 and J usage is TRBJ1-1; TRBD1 might be the D (5 bases). This CDR3 comprises 12 residues. Trimming pared 2 bases from V and 4 bases from J, leaving 5 bases between. Germline V gene lookup returns CDR1 MNHEY and CDR2 SVGAGI. The DNA for the CDR3 is TGTGCCAGCAGTTACGGGGGCACTGAAGCTTTCTTT. Translated, it gives CASSYGGTEAFF.

The chain couples TRBV2 to TRBJ2-5; D uncertain. In germline, CDR1 is SNHLY, CDR2 FYNNEI. This CDR3 spans 16 amino acids. Trimming left V 6 bases short and J 4 bases short, with 21 bases between. As DNA, the CDR3 is TGTGCCAGCAGGGTTAGAGCAACTGGACCTAGAGAGACCCAGTACTTC. Translated: CASRVRATGPRETQYF.

The rearrangement links TRBV5-4 to TRBJ2-1, with D possibly being TRBD2 (5 bases). CDR3 length: 15 residues. Germline CDR1 is SGHNT and CDR2 is YYREEE (reference sequence). V dropped 3 bases and J dropped 6 bases, with 16 bases sitting between them. CDR3 nucleotides: TGTGCCAGCAGCTCTCCGGGGTCCGGTAGCAATGAGCAGTTCTTC. Residues: CASSSPGSGSNEQFF.

The genes are TRBV2 and TRBJ2-7; weak D call: TRBD2 (6 bases). This CDR3 is 18 amino acids long. V dropped 6 bases and J dropped 3 bases, with 27 bases sitting between them. Germline lookup yields CDR1 SNHLY and CDR2 FYNNEI. The CDR3 is CASRRPGSVPPSIYEQYF. DNA for the CDR3: TGTGCCAGCAGGCGCCCCGGGAGCGTCCCTCCGTCAATCTACGAGCAGTACTTC.